These T cell receptor beta chains were read from a single sample in a study of blood T cell repertoires in COVID-19. Repertoires were generated with immunoSEQ multiplex PCR, while TCRdb's copy carries only in-frame clones and drops some. The repertoire holds 200,000 to 250,000 clones, with roughly 90% as singletons. Source material: PBMCs or T cells enriched from blood (not recorded which). Every receptor here comes from a woman in her twenties or thirties who had recovered from COVID-19. The CDR3 runs from the conserved cysteine through the conserved F or W. D genes are given only for firm matches.

j_gene	d_gene	v_gene	CDR3nt	CDR3aa
TRBJ1-1	.	TRBV3-1/TRBV3-2	TGTGCCAGCAGCCAAGATCCGTCCGGGACAGAAGCTTTCTTT	CASSQDPSGTEAFF
TRBJ2-2	TRBD1	TRBV28	TGTGCCAGCAGGCTTGCCGGGACAGGGGGCACCGGGGAGCTGTTTTTT	CASRLAGTGGTGELFF
TRBJ1-5	TRBD1	TRBV15	TGTGCCACCAGCAGATCCTTTTCCAGGGGACAGAGTAGCAATCAGCCCCAGCATTTT	CATSRSFSRGQSSNQPQHF
TRBJ2-3	.	TRBV9	TGTGCCAGCAGCCCCAGTATAACCCAGAGGGATACGCAGTATTTT	CASSPSITQRDTQYF
TRBJ2-3	TRBD2	TRBV11-2	TGTGCCAGCAGCCCGGTAGGGGCGGGAGGCACAGATACGCAGTATTTT	CASSPVGAGGTDTQYF
TRBJ2-2	TRBD2	TRBV7-8	TGTGCCAGCAGCCTAAGACTAGCGGGGGACACCGGGGAGCTGTTTTTT	CASSLRLAGDTGELFF
TRBJ1-1	.	TRBV15	TGTGCCACCAGCAGAGCCCGACCTAGTGAAGCTTTCTTT	CATSRARPSEAFF
TRBJ1-2	.	TRBV7-2	TGTGCCAGCAGCTTATATCAGGGCGACTATGGCTACACCTTC	CASSLYQGDYGYTF
TRBJ1-6	.	TRBV25-1	TGTGCCAGTCAACCTCAGGGAGGGTCACCCCTCCACTTT	CASQPQGGSPLHF
TRBJ1-1	TRBD1	TRBV9	TGTGCCAGCAGTAAAAGAGAGACAGGGGGCTACGGCACTGAAGCTTTCTTT	CASSKRETGGYGTEAFF
TRBJ1-1	.	TRBV7-9	TGTGCCAGCAGCTTAGGGGCCACGGCTGAAGCTTTCTTT	CASSLGATAEAFF
TRBJ1-3	TRBD1	TRBV3-1/TRBV3-2	TGTGCCAGCAGACCTCGGACAGGGGGCTTTGGAAACACCATATATTTT	CASRPRTGGFGNTIYF
TRBJ2-1	.	TRBV3-1/TRBV3-2	TGTGCCAGCAGCCAAGGGACTCCATCCTACAATGAGCAGTTCTTC	CASSQGTPSYNEQFF
TRBJ1-2	TRBD1	TRBV7-9	TGTGCCAGCAGCAGAAACAGGGGGAACTATGGCTACACCTTC	CASSRNRGNYGYTF
TRBJ1-3	TRBD1	TRBV5-8	TGTGCCAGCAGCTTTACCGGGACAGGGGGCTTTTTTTACTCTGGAAACACCATATATTTT	CASSFTGTGGFFYSGNTIYF
TRBJ1-2	TRBD1	TRBV11-2	TGTGCCAGCACCCTCGGGGGACAGGGAAATGGCTACACCTTC	CASTLGGQGNGYTF
TRBJ1-2	TRBD1	TRBV4-1	TGCGCCAGCGCGGGGACAGGGAGGGTCTATGGCTACACCTTC	CASAGTGRVYGYTF
TRBJ2-1	.	TRBV7-2	TGTGCCAGCAGCAGGGGGGGGTCGAACAATGAGCAGTTCTTC	CASSRGGSNNEQFF
TRBJ2-3	TRBD1	TRBV2	TGTGCCAGCAGTGACAGGGGGCTAACAGATACGCAGTATTTT	CASSDRGLTDTQYF
TRBJ2-2	TRBD1	TRBV6-1	TGTGCCAGCAGTGACAGGACAGGGGGCAACGGGGAGCTGTTTTTT	CASSDRTGGNGELFF
TRBJ1-4	.	TRBV9	TGTGCCAGCAGCGTAGCGAGGGGCAGGGGTGGCACTAATGAAAAACTGTTTTTT	CASSVARGRGGTNEKLFF
TRBJ1-1	.	TRBV5-6	TGTGCCAGCAGCTTTACTGGGACAAACACTGAAGCTTTCTTT	CASSFTGTNTEAFF
TRBJ1-5	.	TRBV2	TGTGCCAGCAGTTATAATAGCAATCAGCCCCAGCATTTT	CASSYNSNQPQHF
TRBJ1-3	.	TRBV10-3	TGTGCCATCAGTGGGACTGAGAACACCATATATTTT	CAISGTENTIYF
TRBJ1-1	TRBD1	TRBV4-1	TGCGCCAGCAGCCCAAACCCCCGGGACAGGGGGATGAACACTGAAGCTTTCTTT	CASSPNPRDRGMNTEAFF
TRBJ2-1	.	TRBV2	TGTGCCGCAACGGGGGGCTTAGGCAATGAGCAGTTCTTC	CAATGGLGNEQFF
TRBJ1-2	.	TRBV4-2	TGTGCCAGCAGCCAAGGCAGCGGAGGGAACTATGGCTACACCTTC	CASSQGSGGNYGYTF